Following are 29 T cell receptor beta chains from one sample sequenced in a study of blood T cell repertoires in COVID-19. Profiled with immunoSEQ multiplex PCR; TCRdb holds only in-frame clones, not every one. The sample contains some 200,000 clones, roughly 84% of which appear only once. The sequenced sample consisted of peripheral blood. Source of these receptors: a middle-aged man with active or convalescent COVID-19.

The rearrangement uses TRBV7-9 and TRBJ1-1, with 9 bases fitting TRBD1. This CDR3 contains 15 residues. The junction had 11 bases not matched to a gene; V was cut back by 5 bases and J by 7 bases. CDR1 and CDR2 from the germline V gene are SEHNR and FQNEAQ (reference sequence). Here the CDR3 reads CASSLWDRERGEAFF. The CDR3 DNA reads TGTGCCAGCAGCCTCTGGGACAGGGAAAGGGGTGAAGCTTTCTTT.

Note on this clone: The sample holds other DNA sequences that translate to the same CDR3. The chain combines TRBV6-2 or TRBV6-3 with TRBJ2-7, with 8 positions matching TRBD1. Per germline, CDR1 MNHEY and CDR2 SVGEGT. CDR3 length: 15 residues. V lost 0 bases, J lost 4 bases, and 5 bases stayed unmatched. The CDR3, as DNA: TGTGCCAGCAGTTACTCAGGGACAGGCGTATACGAGCAGTACTTC. It codes for CASSYSGTGVYEQYF.

This clone was seen many times. Other DNA sequences within the sample encode an identical CDR3. The chain uses TRBV5-1 and TRBJ1-1; possibly TRBD1 for D (6 bases). Germline V CDR1 and CDR2: SGHRS, YFSETQ. CDR3 size: 14 residues. V lost 0 bases and J 2 bases, leaving 8 bases between the germline ends. In DNA form, the CDR3 reads TGCGCCAGCAGCTTGGGAGGGGGAAACACTGAAGCTTTCTTT. Amino acid sequence: CASSLGGGNTEAFF.

The chain links TRBV12-5 to TRBJ2-4; a possible D gene is TRBD1 (5 bases). The germline gives CDR1 LGHNT, CDR2 FRNRAP. The CDR3 totals 14 residues. The V gene lost 7 bases and the J gene lost 0 bases, with 10 bases spanning the gap. The DNA for the CDR3 is TGTGCTAGTGCCCAGGGTGAAGCCAAAAACATTCAGTACTTC. Amino acids: CASAQGEAKNIQYF.

The chain uses TRBV7-8 and TRBJ2-1; 9 positions agree with TRBD2. The J segment lost 7 bases and the V segment lost 11 bases, leaving 6 bases of the junction unmatched. The CDR3 contains 12 residues. Germline V CDR1 and CDR2: SGHVS, FQNEAQ. In DNA, the CDR3 is TGTGCCGGCGGGAGGGGATTGAATGAGCAGTTCTTC. This translates into CAGGRGLNEQFF.

CDR3 residues: CASGKQGRNQPQHF. The CDR3 nucleotides read TGTGCCAGTGGGAAACAGGGTAGGAATCAGCCCCAGCATTTT. The chain links TRBV19 to TRBJ1-5; a possible D gene is TRBD1 (6 bases). This CDR3 has 14 amino acids. Trimming cost V 8 bases and J 4 bases, with 15 bases left between them. Germline assignment: CDR1 LNHDA and CDR2 SQIVND (reference sequence).

The chain joins TRBV28 to TRBJ2-5, with 9 bases aligning to TRBD1. The V gene end was trimmed by 5 bases and the J gene end by 4 bases; junction bases not matched to a gene: 5. The CDR3 has 14 residues. Per the germline V gene, CDR1 is MDHEN and CDR2 is SYDVKM. CDR3 sequence: CASSDYRGRETQYF. CDR3 DNA: TGTGCCAGCAGTGATTACAGGGGGCGAGAGACCCAGTACTTC.

This chain connects TRBV3-1 (or the pseudogene TRBV3-2) to TRBJ2-5; weak D call: TRBD2 (6 bases). The CDR3 is made up of 13 amino acids. V was cut by 5 bases and J by 9 bases, with 16 bases left in between. CDR1 and CDR2 from the germline V gene are LGHDT and YNNKEL (reference sequence). The CDR3 sequence: CASSSTGGTSQYF. CDR3 bases: TGTGCCAGCAGCTCAACTGGGGGGACTTCCCAGTACTTC.

This clone has more than one count but fewer than ten. The chain recombines TRBV5-1 with TRBJ2-1; TRBD1 matches at 9 bases. The CDR3 totals 15 residues. Germline CDR1 SGHRS, CDR2 YFSETQ. J lost 3 bases, V lost 3 bases, and 4 bases had no gene match. As DNA, the CDR3 is TGCGCCAGCAGCTCCAGACAGGGGGACTACAATGAGCAGTTCTTC. It is translated as CASSSRQGDYNEQFF.

The rearrangement joins TRBV13 to TRBJ2-3; 8 positions match TRBD2. The J segment lost 8 bases and the V segment lost 5 bases, leaving 15 bases of the junction unmatched. Germline CDR1 is PRHDT and CDR2 is FYEKMQ (reference sequence). The CDR3 contains 16 residues. CDR3 sequence reads: CASSPEKRGTGGTQYF. For the CDR3, the DNA is TGTGCCAGCAGCCCCGAAAAGCGGGGGACCGGGGGTACGCAGTATTTT.

The chain is built from TRBV4-3 and TRBJ2-3; tentative D call: TRBD2 (7 bases). V lost 2 bases to trimming and J lost 2 bases, with 11 bases between them. Germline CDR1 reads LGHNA; CDR2 reads YSLEER. This CDR3 has 15 amino acids. The DNA for the CDR3 is TGCGCCAGCAGCCAATGGGGGGGCTCCACAGATACGCAGTATTTT. Its translation: CASSQWGGSTDTQYF.

The CDR3 sequence is CASSLEARGMAAFF. CDR3 DNA: TGCGCCAGCAGCTTGGAGGCCAGGGGAATGGCGGCTTTCTTT. The chain is built from TRBV5-1 and TRBJ1-1; D is perhaps TRBD1 (6 bases). V was cut by 0 bases and J by 11 bases, with 17 bases left in between. The CDR3 extends over 14 amino acids. From germline, CDR1 is SGHRS and CDR2 YFSETQ. Variable domain in full (rest from reference TRBV5-1 and TRBJ1-1): KAGVTQTPRYLIKTRGQQVTLSCSPISGHRSVSWYQQTPGQGLQFLFEYFSETQRNKGNFPGRFSGRQFSNSRSEMNVSTLELGDSALYLCASSLEARGMAAFFGQGTRLTVV.

The chain is built from TRBV28 and TRBJ1-4; D ambiguous. Germline values: CDR1 MDHEN, CDR2 SYDVKM. The V end lost 5 bases, the J end lost 2 bases, and 9 bases lay between the germline ends. The length of the CDR3 is 14 residues. CDR3 coding DNA: TGTGCCAGCAGTCCCCCCGGGACTAATGAAAAACTGTTTTTT. It encodes CASSPPGTNEKLFF.

This clone has just one count. The chain recombines TRBV2 with TRBJ1-1; D is uncertain. This CDR3 has 13 residues. Trimming left V 8 bases short and J 0 bases short, with 10 bases between. The V gene's germline CDR1 is SNHLY and CDR2 FYNNEI. CDR3 region: CASFGQLNTEAFF. CDR3 DNA sequence: TGTGCCAGCTTCGGTCAACTGAACACTGAAGCTTTCTTT.

The V gene is TRBV5-4, the J gene TRBJ2-1, with a weak D call TRBD1 (7 bases). Germline V lookup: CDR1 SGHNT, CDR2 YYREEE (reference sequence). Between the trimmed V and J ends, which lost 3 bases and 14 bases, there was a span of 18 bases. The CDR3 is 13 residues long. Here the CDR3 DNA reads TGTGCCAGCAGCTCGCACAACGACAGGGAGGAGTTCTTC. As protein: CASSSHNDREEFF.

This chain links TRBV30 with TRBJ2-7; D might be TRBD1 (5 bases). Germline CDR1 and CDR2: GTSNPN and SVGIG (reference sequence). This CDR3 is 15 amino acids long. Trimming pared 1 base from V and 2 bases from J, leaving 15 bases between. CDR3 sequence (DNA): TGTGCCTGGAGTGGCGACAGCGTATTGGCCTACGAGCAGTACGTC. The encoded protein is CAWSGDSVLAYEQYV.

The chain joins TRBV7-2 to TRBJ2-1; 8 bases agree with TRBD2. The germline gives CDR1 SGHTA, CDR2 FQGNSA. The CDR3 has 13 amino acids. V shed 3 bases and J 10 bases; nucleotides not matched to a gene: 5. The DNA for the CDR3 is TGTGCCAGCAGCTTGCCCAGCGGGAGAGAGCAGTTCTTC. Translated, it gives CASSLPSGREQFF.

The chain carries TRBV18 and TRBJ2-7; D gene unclear. This CDR3 contains 11 residues. Germline assignment: CDR1 KGHSH and CDR2 LQKENI. V was clipped by 3 bases and J by 4 bases, with 4 bases between them. CDR3 sequence: CASSPGYEQYV. As DNA, the CDR3 is TGTGCCAGCTCACCCGGTTACGAGCAGTACGTC.

V is TRBV18 and J is TRBJ2-2; D is possibly TRBD1 (6 bases). V dropped 0 bases and J dropped 0 bases, with 11 bases sitting between them. The CDR3 is 17 residues long. Germline V gives CDR1 KGHSH, CDR2 LQKENI. The CDR3 sequence: CASSPPQGLANTGELFF. DNA of the CDR3: TGTGCCAGCTCACCACCGCAGGGGCTCGCGAACACCGGGGAGCTGTTTTTT.

The V call is TRBV28, the J call TRBJ2-3; the match to TRBD2 covers 7 bases. With 5 bases clipped from V and 4 bases from J, the junction kept 9 bases outside the gene matches. Germline-derived CDR1 and CDR2 are MDHEN and SYDVKM. The CDR3 is made up of 15 amino acids. CDR3 DNA sequence: TGTGCCAGCAGTCAAGGCGGGAGCCGTTCAGATACGCAGTATTTT. Its translation: CASSQGGSRSDTQYF.

The J gene is TRBJ2-3, the V gene TRBV3-1 (or the pseudogene TRBV3-2); possible D gene TRBD2, 7 bases. The germline CDR1 and CDR2 sequences are LGHDT and YNNKEL (reference sequence). The ends were cut back, 4 bases at V and 4 bases at J, with 18 bases in the middle. The CDR3 extends over 16 amino acids. The CDR3 nucleotides are TGTGCCAGCAGCCGGGGGCTGGGGGGGGTTTCAGATACGCAGTATTTT. As protein: CASSRGLGGVSDTQYF.

The genes are TRBV7-2 and TRBJ2-7, with a tentative D call TRBD2 (5 bases). The CDR3 has 14 residues. V lost 5 bases and J lost 5, with 16 bases in between. Germline V gene sequence: CDR1 SGHTA, CDR2 FQGNSA. The CDR3 DNA sequence: TGTGCCAGCAGCCCAGGCCGGCGGGCAGACGAGCAGTACTTC. Translating gives CASSPGRRADEQYF.

The V call is TRBV2, the J call TRBJ1-2, with 8 nucleotides matching TRBD1. The length of the CDR3 is 12 residues. V shed 10 bases, J shed 4 bases, and the junction held 5 bases outside the gene matches. Germline assignment: CDR1 SNHLY and CDR2 FYNNEI. This CDR3 reads CAIHDRGYGYTF. The CDR3 DNA reads as TGTGCCATCCACGACAGGGGCTATGGCTACACCTTC. Full variable domain (rest looked up from reference TRBV2 and TRBJ1-2): EPEVTQTPSHQVTQMGQEVILRCVPISNHLYFYWYRQILGQKVEFLVSFYNNEISEKSEIFDDQFSVERPDGSNFTLKIRSTKLEDSAMYFCAIHDRGYGYTFGSGTRLTVV.

The V gene is TRBV3-1 (or the pseudogene TRBV3-2), the J gene TRBJ1-2; D remains unclear. Germline-derived CDR1 and CDR2 are LGHDT and YNNKEL (reference sequence). The CDR3 loop spans 12 amino acids. V dropped 0 bases and J dropped 5 bases, with 4 bases sitting between them. The DNA for the CDR3 is TGTGCCAGCAGCCAAGATCGGTATGGCTACACCTTC. It specifies CASSQDRYGYTF.

The chain is built from TRBV28 and TRBJ2-5; weak D call: TRBD2 (6 bases). The length of the CDR3 is 14 residues. Trimming stripped 4 bases from V and 0 bases from J, with 9 bases between. CDR1 is MDHEN, CDR2 SYDVKM, per germline. In DNA, the CDR3 is TGTGCCAGCAGTTCGGGGGAATACCAAGAGACCCAGTACTTC. Protein: CASSSGEYQETQYF.

About this clone: Other DNA sequences in this sample translate to the same CDR3. CDR3 nucleotide sequence: TGCGCCAGCAGCTTACTCGCTAGCACAGATACGCAGTATTTT. Protein sequence: CASSLLASTDTQYF. The V call is TRBV5-1, the J call TRBJ2-3; D is undetermined. The CDR3 spans 14 residues. Trimming pared 2 bases from V and 0 bases from J, leaving 7 bases between. Germline V gene lookup returns CDR1 SGHRS and CDR2 YFSETQ.

The rearrangement uses TRBV21-1 and TRBJ2-2; TRBD2 is taken as the D call from the table, unchecked against the DNA. TRBV21-1 is shown as a pseudogene. This CDR3 comprises 19 residues. CDR3 in DNA: TGTGCCAGCAGCAAAGGGAACTTTTCGCGCGGGAGGCCCCCCGGGGAGCTGTTTTTT. Translating gives CASSKGNFSRGRPPGELFF.

This sequence joins TRBV12-5 and TRBJ2-5, with D hard to call. The CDR3 spans 13 residues. Trimming removed 7 bases at V and 5 bases at J, with 14 bases between. The germline CDR1 and CDR2 sequences are LGHNT and FRNRAP. The chain's CDR3 is CASALSGGETQYF. The CDR3 nucleotides are TGTGCTAGTGCCCTGTCGGGTGGCGAGACCCAGTACTTC.

V and J are TRBV12-2 and TRBJ2-1; no DNA check was done on the table's D call, TRBD2. TRBV12-2 is annotated as a pseudogene. This CDR3 comprises 13 residues. CDR3 loop: CASRLRSGGEQFF. The CDR3, as DNA: TGTGCAAGTCGCTTAAGGTCGGGGGGTGAGCAGTTCTTC.